These 10 T cell receptor beta chains came from one sample sequenced in a study of human T cells and chemical hapten exposure. TCRdb fed the 5' RACE reads into MiXCR, producing one record per CDR3 protein. Here the sample spans 110,000 or so distinct CDR3 sequences, 15% to 20% being singletons. Extraction yielded total RNA from whole blood (unfractionated). These receptors came from a human donor in good health.

The rearrangement joins TRBV11-1 to TRBJ2-2; 7 positions match TRBD1. The germline gives CDR1 SGHAT, CDR2 FQDESV (reference sequence). V shed 5 bases, J shed 1 base, and the junction held 1 base outside the gene matches. This CDR3 contains 14 residues. The CDR3 here is CASSRTGNTGELFF. Written as DNA, the CDR3 is TGTGCCAGCAGCCGGACAGGGAACACCGGGGAGCTGTTTTTT.

This clonotype came up a few times. This sequence joins TRBV28 and TRBJ1-2, with 10 bases lining up with TRBD1. V shed 7 bases, J shed 7 bases, and the junction held 12 bases outside the gene matches. Germline V gene data show CDR1 as MDHEN and CDR2 as SYDVKM. The CDR3 length is 15 residues. The DNA for the CDR3 is TGTGCCAGCAATTCCGGGACAGGGGACTTTTTTGGCTACACCTTC. Its translation: CASNSGTGDFFGYTF.

This clonotype was picked up many times. The CDR3 bases are TGCAGCGTTGGTAGAGGGAACACTGAAGCTTTCTTT. Translated: CSVGRGNTEAFF. This chain links TRBV29-1 with TRBJ1-1; no clear D. Germline V CDR1 and CDR2: SQVTM, ANQGSEA. CDR3 size: 12 residues. V was trimmed by 4 bases and J by 1 base, leaving 7 bases between them.

The J gene is TRBJ2-7, the V gene TRBV20-1; a possible D gene is TRBD1 (6 bases). Germline V gives CDR1 DFQATT, CDR2 SNEGSKA (reference sequence). There are 12 residues in the CDR3. The V end was cut by 5 bases, the J end by 1 base, with 9 bases between. The CDR3 DNA reads TGCAGTGCTGGGGGCGTTTCCTACGAGCAGTACTTC. This encodes CSAGGVSYEQYF.

This clonotype was detected only a few times. The rearrangement links TRBV15 to TRBJ2-3; maybe TRBD1 (5 bases). V gave up 1 base and J gave up 4 bases, with 15 bases separating them. The germline CDR1 and CDR2 sequences are LNHNV and YYDKDF (reference sequence). The CDR3 consists of 16 residues. CDR3 in amino acids: CATSRVARGLADTQYF. In nucleotides, the CDR3 is TGTGCCACCAGCAGAGTGGCAAGGGGCCTGGCAGATACGCAGTATTTT. Looking up the rest from reference TRBV15 and TRBJ2-3 gives the full variable domain: DAMVIQNPRYQVTQFGKPVTLSCSQTLNHNVMYWYQQKSSQAPKLLFHYYDKDFNNEADTPDNFQSRRPNTSFCFLDIRSPGLGDTAMYLCATSRVARGLADTQYFGPGTRLTVL.

The table lists this clonotype with a few counts. The chain is built from TRBV4-1 and TRBJ1-5, with D uncertain. The germline V and J ends were trimmed by 4 bases and 3 bases, with 7 bases remaining between them. CDR1 and CDR2 (germline): MGHRA, YSYEKL. CDR3 length: 13 residues. The CDR3 DNA sequence: TGCGCCAGCAGCCCGACATTCAATCAGCCCCAGCATTTT. Encoded protein: CASSPTFNQPQHF.

The genes are TRBV20-1 and TRBJ2-4, with TRBD2 as a possible D gene (5 bases). Germline V gives CDR1 DFQATT, CDR2 SNEGSKA (reference sequence). The CDR3 sequence is 17 residues long. In DNA form, the CDR3 reads TGCGGCTCGACCGGGAATGTCGGGGAATTGGCCAAAAACATTCAGTACTTC. Translation gives CGSTGNVGELAKNIQYF.

This clonotype was seen more than once but under ten times. Written as DNA, the CDR3 is TGCGCCAGCGGTTTTCAAGCGGACACCGGGGAGCTGTTTTTT. Its translation is CASGFQADTGELFF. The chain recombines TRBV5-1 with TRBJ2-2; the D gene is possibly TRBD2 (5 bases). The CDR3 has 14 amino acids. The germline V gene encodes CDR1 SGHRS and CDR2 YFSETQ. V was cut by 7 bases and J by 3 bases, with 13 bases left in between.

The chain recombines TRBV9 with TRBJ2-1; D not resolved. V was shortened by 0 bases and J by 9 bases, with 4 bases between the two germline ends. The CDR3 loop spans 11 amino acids. CDR1 and CDR2 (germline): SGDLS, YYNGEE. The CDR3 protein is CASSVGIEQFF. The CDR3 nucleotides are TGTGCCAGCAGCGTAGGGATTGAGCAGTTCTTC.

This clonotype was found a few times. The chain joins TRBV29-1 to TRBJ2-2, with TRBD1 matching 8 bases. This CDR3 region has 14 residues. Germline CDR1 reads SQVTM; CDR2 reads ANQGSEA. The V and J ends lost 3 bases and 5 bases, in that order; junction bases with no gene match: 5. The DNA for the CDR3 is TGCAGCGTTGAGGGACAGGCGCGGACCGGGGAGCTGTTTTTT. Protein: CSVEGQARTGELFF.